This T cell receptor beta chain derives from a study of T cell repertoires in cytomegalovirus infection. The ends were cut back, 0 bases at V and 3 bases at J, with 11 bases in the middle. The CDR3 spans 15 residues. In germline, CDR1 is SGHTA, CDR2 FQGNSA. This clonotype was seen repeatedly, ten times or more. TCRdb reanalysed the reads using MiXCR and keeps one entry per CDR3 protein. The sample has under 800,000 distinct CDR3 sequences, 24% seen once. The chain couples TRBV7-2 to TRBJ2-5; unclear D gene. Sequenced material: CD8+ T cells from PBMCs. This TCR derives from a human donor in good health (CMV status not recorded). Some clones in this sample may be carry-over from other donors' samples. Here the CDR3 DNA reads TGTGCCAGCAGCTTAGCATCCGGGTATGAAGAGACCCAGTACTTC. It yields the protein CASSLASGYEETQYF.